The T cell receptor (beta chain) described here comes from a study of identifying expanded T cells in peripheral blood. Trimming stripped 4 bases from V and 4 bases from J, with 18 bases between. Germline lookup yields CDR1 SEHNR and CDR2 FQNEAQ (reference sequence). The CDR3 has 16 amino acids. The study, taken as a whole, reports: Roughly two-week clone count variance significantly increased as total template count grew. Differentially abundant clones: approximately 1.3 between replicates, 16.4 at about 13 days, 18 to 20 at four.

To note about this clone: As yet, its antigen is unknown.

No infections or other immune events were documented during collection. The repertoire was sequenced with immunoSEQ multiplex PCR; TCRdb's copy has only in-frame clones and lacks some. This sample has tens of thousands of clones; around four fifths occur once, and the top ten carry about 19%. The source material was blood. The clonotype originates from a person between 18 and 75 years old in good health. This sequence joins TRBV7-9 and TRBJ2-3; D call uncertain. CDR3 DNA: TGTGCCAGCAGCTCCAGTGTCCCACGAGAGGCAGATACGCAGTATTTT. It yields the protein CASSSSVPREADTQYF.